Listed here are 8 T cell receptor beta chains from one sample, sequenced in a study of cytomegalovirus exposure and HLA in healthy donors. PCR primers comprised 60 Vbeta and 13 Jbeta primers. Profiled with immunoSEQ multiplex PCR; TCRdb holds only in-frame clones, not every one. The sample holds approximately 130,000 clones; 77% are singletons and the top ten take about 5.8%. Sequencing was carried out using PBMCs. The source is a man aged 18 to 35 in good health and CMV-seropositive.

This sequence joins TRBV7-6 and TRBJ1-1; the match to TRBD1 covers 11 bases. With V trimmed by 5 bases and J by 4 bases, 6 bases remained unmatched. CDR3 length equals 15 residues. Germline V gives CDR1 SGHVS, CDR2 FNYEAQ. This CDR3 is CASSGQGARGTEAFF. In DNA form, the CDR3 reads TGTGCCAGCAGCGGACAGGGGGCGAGGGGCACTGAAGCTTTCTTT.

In nucleotides, the CDR3 is TGTGCCAGCAGCCTACTAGCCAATGAGCAGTTCTTC. Translating gives CASSLLANEQFF. The gene calls are TRBV14 and TRBJ2-1; possible D gene TRBD2, 6 bases. Germline V gene data show CDR1 as SGHDN and CDR2 as FVKESK. This CDR3 spans 12 amino acids. The ends were cut back, 4 bases at V and 6 bases at J, with 7 bases in the middle.

CDR3 protein: CASSRSNYGYTF. In DNA form, the CDR3 reads TGTGCCAGCAGCCGTTCTAACTATGGCTACACCTTC. The chain carries TRBV25-1 and TRBJ1-2; D gene unclear. The CDR3 covers 12 residues. Trimming stripped 6 bases from V and 0 bases from J, with 5 bases between. CDR1 MGHDK and CDR2 SYGVNS come from the germline V gene.

This clone was found a few times. The chain couples TRBV20-1 to TRBJ1-5; D remains unclear. Trimming stripped 7 bases from V and 3 bases from J, with 7 bases between. The CDR3 is 11 residues long. Germline CDR1 reads DFQATT; CDR2 reads SNEGSKA (reference sequence). The CDR3 DNA sequence: TGCAGTGGGGCCGACAATCAGCCCCAGCATTTT. Residues: CSGADNQPQHF.

The chain combines TRBV7-9 with TRBJ2-1; D possibly corresponds to TRBD2 (6 bases). V lost 1 base and J 3 bases, leaving 13 bases between the germline ends. The V gene's germline CDR1 is SEHNR and CDR2 FQNEAQ (reference sequence). The CDR3 is 16 amino acids. This CDR3 is CASSLDIGGIYNEQFF. The CDR3 region has the DNA TGTGCCAGCAGCTTAGATATCGGGGGAATCTACAATGAGCAGTTCTTC. Using reference TRBV7-9 and TRBJ2-1 for the parts outside the CDR3, the full variable domain is DTGVSQNPRHKITKRGQNVTFRCDPISEHNRLYWYRQTLGQGPEFLTYFQNEAQLEKSRLLSDRFSAERPKGSFSTLEIQRTEQGDSAMYLCASSLDIGGIYNEQFFGPGTRLTVL.

To note about this clone: Different DNA sequences within this sample yield the same CDR3. This chain connects TRBV9 to TRBJ2-7, with D maybe TRBD2 (6 bases). Per the germline V gene, CDR1 is SGDLS and CDR2 is YYNGEE. V was cut by 3 bases and J by 2 bases, with 21 bases left in between. This CDR3 is built from 17 residues. CDR3 region: CASSDPTGGDGPYEQYF. CDR3 bases: TGTGCCAGCAGCGACCCCACCGGAGGGGATGGTCCCTACGAGCAGTACTTC.

The V and J genes are TRBV10-3 and TRBJ1-2, with D perhaps matching TRBD1 (5 bases). V was clipped by 7 bases and J by 5 bases, with 20 bases between them. The germline gives CDR1 ENHRY, CDR2 SYGVKD. This CDR3 has 15 amino acids. DNA for the CDR3: TGTGCCATCAAGGTACGGACCTTGGGGACTTATGGCTACACCTTC. It specifies CAIKVRTLGTYGYTF.

The chain couples TRBV10-3 to TRBJ2-3; 7 bases match TRBD1. Trimming at V came to 10 bases and at J to 5 bases, leaving 6 bases not matched to a gene. The germline V gene encodes CDR1 ENHRY and CDR2 SYGVKD. CDR3 size: 12 residues. CDR3 coding DNA: TGTGCCACCAGACAGGGCGGAGATACGCAGTATTTT. It codes for CATRQGGDTQYF.